The 22 T cell receptor beta chains reported below all come from one sample, sequenced in a study of CD8+CD57+ T cells in acquired aplastic anemia (dated by TCRdb to 2017 to 2018). The data were produced on an Illumina HiSeq 2000. Genomic DNA served as template for TCR beta VDJ combination and CDR3 sequence profiling. In-frame beta chains were kept once TCRdb had trimmed the public reads at Q25 with fastp and called clones with MiXCR. One record per CDR3 amino acid sequence lists the most common genes and DNA. The sample table contains about 220,000 distinct CDR3 sequences; only one count was recorded for around 32% of them. Together, the top ten hold roughly 1.1% of the sample. The sequenced sample consisted of sorted CD4+, CD8+, or CD8+CD57+ T cells (not recorded which) from PBMCs. Receptor source: a human donor in good health, serving as a control.

Concerning this clonotype itself: One junction end disagrees with the germline gene, perhaps due to a read error. The rearrangement uses TRBV20-1 and TRBJ2-7; D gene ambiguous. This CDR3 spans 12 amino acids. Germline V gives CDR1 DFQATT, CDR2 SNEGSKA (reference sequence). The CDR3 DNA is TGCAGTGCTAGAGGTCAAACATCCGAGCAGCACTTC. This sequence encodes CSARGQTSEQHF.

The chain combines TRBV29-1 with TRBJ2-7, with D possibly called TRBD1 or TRBD2 (5 bases each). Trimming took 6 bases from V and 3 from J, leaving 15 bases between them. Germline V CDR1 and CDR2: SQVTM, ANQGSEA. The CDR3 spans 13 residues. DNA for the CDR3: TGCAGCGTCGCCTGGGACGGATACTACGAGCAGTACTTC. It yields the protein CSVAWDGYYEQYF.

This clonotype was counted a few times. V gene TRBV12-3 or TRBV12-4 combines with J gene TRBJ2-7, with D possibly being TRBD2 (5 bases). CDR3 length: 16 residues. Trimming removed 3 bases from V and 3 bases from J, with 18 bases in between. Written as DNA, the CDR3 is TGTGCCAGCAGTTTTGGTGATTTGAGGGAACTCTACGAGCAGTACTTC. Translating it yields CASSFGDLRELYEQYF.

This chain uses TRBV12-3 or TRBV12-4 with TRBJ2-1; D ambiguous. This CDR3 is 15 amino acids long. V lost 5 bases and J lost 5, with 16 bases in between. CDR3 sequence: CASSLNPYTDNEQFF. In DNA, the CDR3 is TGTGCCAGCAGTCTCAACCCCTACACCGACAATGAGCAGTTCTTC.

V is TRBV29-1 and J is TRBJ2-5; TRBD2 is a possible D gene (5 bases). Per germline, CDR1 SQVTM and CDR2 ANQGSEA. There are 12 residues in the CDR3. With 4 bases removed from V and 0 bases from J, the gap between germline ends came to 6 bases. The CDR3 DNA follows: TGCAGCGTTGGAGGGAACCAAGAGACCCAGTACTTC. As protein: CSVGGNQETQYF.

Details on this clonotype: This is likely a read error, given that the CDR3 carries no conserved phenylalanine or tryptophan at its end. The J gene is TRBJ2-3, the V gene TRBV5-1; the D gene is possibly TRBD1 (6 bases). Deletions cut 0 bases from V and 4 bases from J, with 15 bases between. The germline V gene has CDR1 SGHRS and CDR2 YFSETQ. The CDR3 extends over 16 amino acids. The CDR3 DNA sequence: TGCGCCAGCAGCTTGGCCGGACAGCCAAGCGCAGATACGCAGTATCTT. Protein product: CASSLAGQPSADTQYL.

In the case of this clonotype: At one end the junction does not follow the germline gene, possibly because of a read error. The gene calls are TRBV20-1 and TRBJ1-1; 9 positions match TRBD1. Germline lookup yields CDR1 DFQATT and CDR2 SNEGSKA (reference sequence). This CDR3 has 14 residues. CDR3 bases: TGCAGTGCTAGGGACAGGGGCTCCCGACCTGAAGCTCTCTTT. It is translated as CSARDRGSRPEALF.

This clonotype occurred a few times. V gene TRBV6-9 combines with J gene TRBJ2-5; D remains unclear. The CDR3 spans 14 residues. Trimming removed 4 bases from V and 4 bases from J, with 13 bases in between. In germline, CDR1 is MNHGY, CDR2 SVAAGI. CDR3 sequence: CASSSIPTLETQYF. The DNA for the CDR3 is TGTGCCAGCAGTTCGATTCCGACCTTAGAGACCCAGTACTTC.

J is TRBJ1-5 and V is TRBV7-9; D remains ambiguous. V was trimmed by 6 bases and J by 7 bases, leaving 7 bases between them. Germline loops: CDR1 SEHNR, CDR2 FQNEAQ (reference sequence). The CDR3 is 11 residues long. CDR3 nucleotide sequence: TGTGCCAGCAGAATGACACAGCCCCAGCATTTT. Amino acids: CASRMTQPQHF.

The chain joins TRBV5-1 to TRBJ1-1; possible D gene TRBD1, 6 bases. The CDR3 contains 16 residues. CDR1 and CDR2 (germline): SGHRS, YFSETQ. The germline V and J ends were trimmed by 2 bases and 1 base, with 15 bases remaining between them. CDR3 amino acids: CASSLVPGQTNTEAFF. Here the CDR3 DNA reads TGCGCCAGCAGCTTAGTTCCGGGACAAACGAACACTGAAGCTTTCTTT.

This clonotype was detected ten times or more. The CDR3 region has the DNA TGTGCCAGCAGCCCAGAGGGTGCAACCTACAATGAGCAGTTCTTC. It specifies CASSPEGATYNEQFF. This chain links TRBV7-8 with TRBJ2-1; a possible D gene is TRBD2 (5 bases). This CDR3 has 15 residues. Germline V CDR1 and CDR2: SGHVS, FQNEAQ. Trimming took off 5 bases at V and 2 bases at J, with 13 bases between the two ends.

This clonotype was seen at least ten times. The chain joins TRBV14 to TRBJ2-5, with D tentatively TRBD2 (5 bases). The germline gives CDR1 SGHDN, CDR2 FVKESK. Trimming pared 4 bases from V and 5 bases from J, leaving 11 bases between. The CDR3 sequence is 13 residues long. The CDR3 DNA sequence: TGTGCCAGCAGCCGAGACTATAGGGAGACCCAGTACTTC. Translation gives CASSRDYRETQYF.

The chain joins TRBV19 to TRBJ2-7, with D possibly TRBD1 on 6 matching bases. Looked up from germline, CDR1 is LNHDA and CDR2 is SQIVND (reference sequence). The CDR3 runs 15 residues. Trimming shortened V by 0 bases and J by 1 base, and 10 bases separated the two germline ends. In DNA form, the CDR3 reads TGTGCCAGTAGTATAGAGGGCCAGGGGTCCTACGAGCAGTACTTC. Translating it yields CASSIEGQGSYEQYF.

The genes are TRBV7-3 and TRBJ2-1, with D hard to call. The ends were cut back, 5 bases at V and 9 bases at J, with 20 bases in the middle. Germline assignment: CDR1 SGHTA and CDR2 FQGTGA. The CDR3 is 15 residues long. The CDR3 reads CASSAPGSIFSEQFF. The DNA for the CDR3 is TGTGCCAGCAGCGCTCCGGGTTCTATTTTTAGTGAGCAGTTCTTC.

The genes are TRBV12-3 or TRBV12-4 and TRBJ2-1, with D perhaps TRBD1 (6 bases). Trimming shortened V by 4 bases and J by 4 bases, and 14 bases separated the two germline ends. CDR3 length equals 15 residues. DNA for the CDR3: TGTGCCAGCAGTTACGGTGGACAGACATACAATGAGCAGTTCTTC. It codes for CASSYGGQTYNEQFF.

This clonotype was counted at least ten times. The chain employs TRBV24-1 and TRBJ1-5; 11 nucleotides match TRBD1. CDR1 and CDR2 (germline): KGHDR, SFDVKD. This CDR3 contains 18 residues. V was pared by 0 bases and J by 5 bases, with 8 bases of the junction left unmatched. CDR3 in DNA: TGTGCCACCAGTGATTTGCCGAGCGGGACAGGGGGTGATCAGCCCCAGCATTTT. It translates to CATSDLPSGTGGDQPQHF.

This clonotype appeared once. An end of the junction does not agree with germline; a read error may underlie this. The chain's CDR3 is CASGPGNRGDYGYTF. The DNA of the CDR3 is TGCGCCAGCGGCCCGGGTAACAGGGGAGACTATGGCTACACCTTC. J is TRBJ1-2 and V is TRBV25-1, with 7 bases that match TRBD1. Germline V gene sequence: CDR1 MGHDK, CDR2 SYGVNS. The CDR3 has 15 residues.

In this sample, this clonotype turned up many times. The rearrangement uses TRBV2 and TRBJ1-3; D remains ambiguous. Between the trimmed V and J ends, which lost 8 bases and 0 bases, there was a span of 5 bases. The CDR3 covers 12 residues. In germline, CDR1 is SNHLY, CDR2 FYNNEI. The chain's CDR3 is CASAGSGNTIYF. CDR3 in DNA: TGTGCCAGCGCGGGCTCTGGAAACACCATATATTTT.

This chain joins TRBV15 and TRBJ1-3; TRBD1 might be the D (6 bases). V gave up 0 bases and J gave up 5 bases, with 11 bases separating them. There are 15 residues in the CDR3. The germline gives CDR1 LNHNV, CDR2 YYDKDF (reference sequence). The DNA for the CDR3 is TGTGCCACCAGCAGAGAACGACAGGATAGAAACACCATATATTTT. It translates to CATSRERQDRNTIYF.

This clonotype came up a few times. J is TRBJ1-1 and V is TRBV20-1, with D tentatively TRBD1 (5 bases). This CDR3 region has 16 residues. Germline V gene sequence: CDR1 DFQATT, CDR2 SNEGSKA (reference sequence). V was clipped by 8 bases and J by 2 bases, with 24 bases between them. CDR3 bases: TGCAGTACCCCAGTGGGGGTTTCAGCCTTTAACACTGAAGCTTTCTTT. Translated: CSTPVGVSAFNTEAFF.

This clonotype came up once. This sequence joins TRBV24-1 and TRBJ2-3; 9 bases agree with TRBD2. The CDR3 length is 11 residues. Trimming removed 9 bases from V and 11 bases from J; junction bases left unmatched: 5. Germline V gene data show CDR1 as KGHDR and CDR2 as SFDVKD. Written as DNA, the CDR3 is TGTGCCACCGGGGCGGGGGGGGTGCAGTATTTT. Translation: CATGAGGVQYF.

For this clonotype: A junction end diverges from the germline sequence, so it may reflect a read error. The rearrangement links TRBV5-4 to TRBJ1-1; D is perhaps TRBD1 (6 bases). The germline gives CDR1 SGHNT, CDR2 YYREEE (reference sequence). CDR3 length: 14 amino acids. CDR3 bases: TGTGCCAGCAGCTCTCGGACAGCTGGCACTGAAGCTCTCTTT. Translating gives CASSSRTAGTEALF.